These 17 T cell receptor beta chains came from one sample sequenced in a study of T cell clonotyping in hematopoietic cell transplantation. Time point given: recipient sample about 28 days before transplant, after cytoreduction. Here immunoSEQ multiplex PCR was the method, and the copy in TCRdb shows in-frame clones only, minus some. Here the sample spans under 45,000 clones, 85% to 95% being singletons. The starting material was peripheral blood mononuclear cells, obtained before stem cell transplant. All receptors come from a man aged 35-49 years with chronic myeloid leukemia. Some clones in this sample may be carry-over from other donors' samples.

V is TRBV27 and J is TRBJ1-1; possible D gene TRBD1, 5 bases. Germline V lookup: CDR1 MNHEY, CDR2 SMNVEV (reference sequence). The CDR3 length is 12 residues. V was pared by 6 bases and J by 7 bases, with 12 bases between. The CDR3: CASRYSRGEAFF. The CDR3, as DNA: TGTGCCAGCAGATACAGTAGGGGTGAAGCTTTCTTT.

This chain joins TRBV13 and TRBJ2-3; tentative D call: TRBD2 (5 bases). CDR1 and CDR2 (germline): PRHDT, FYEKMQ (reference sequence). Trimming removed 0 bases at V and 6 bases at J, with 7 bases between. The CDR3 is 13 amino acids. CDR3 sequence reads: CASSLGRGDTQYF. The CDR3 region has the DNA TGTGCCAGCAGCTTAGGCCGCGGGGATACGCAGTATTTT.

The chain joins TRBV6-6 to TRBJ2-2; 9 bases line up with TRBD1. Germline lookup yields CDR1 MNHNY and CDR2 SVGAGI (reference sequence). J lost 4 bases, V lost 6 bases, and 6 bases had no gene match. The CDR3 is 15 residues long. CDR3 in amino acids: CASRLTGGSTGELFF. The CDR3 DNA reads TGTGCCAGCAGATTAACAGGGGGCTCCACCGGGGAGCTGTTTTTT.

The chain joins TRBV4-1 to TRBJ1-1; TRBD1 matches 9 bases. Germline values: CDR1 MGHRA, CDR2 YSYEKL. The CDR3 spans 15 residues. Trimming cost V 5 bases and J 4 bases; bases outside gene matches: 8. CDR3 bases: TGCGCCAGCAGCAGGGCCGGACAGGGGCGCACTGAAGCTTTCTTT. Its protein is CASSRAGQGRTEAFF.

In DNA form, the CDR3 reads TGTGCCAGCAGCTTTCGCAGGGGCCTTGGCTACACCTTC. It specifies CASSFRRGLGYTF. The chain uses TRBV5-6 and TRBJ1-2; possible D gene TRBD1, 6 bases. CDR1 and CDR2 from the germline V gene are SGHDT and YYEEEE. The CDR3 consists of 13 residues. Trimming shortened V by 2 bases and J by 7 bases, and 12 bases separated the two germline ends.

The chain links TRBV6-1 to TRBJ2-7, with D hard to call. Trimming took off 0 bases at V and 5 bases at J, with 11 bases between the two ends. The CDR3 consists of 14 residues. Germline V gene data show CDR1 as MNHNS and CDR2 as SASEGT. CDR3 region: CASSEAGFEDEQYF. As DNA, the CDR3 is TGTGCCAGCAGTGAAGCCGGCTTCGAGGACGAGCAGTACTTC.

The table lists this clone with a count of one. The J gene is TRBJ1-5, the V gene TRBV7-2, with D perhaps TRBD1 (6 bases). Germline loops: CDR1 SGHTA, CDR2 FQGNSA. This CDR3 spans 14 amino acids. V was trimmed by 4 bases and J by 3 bases, leaving 10 bases between them. The DNA of the CDR3 is TGTGCCAGCAGCTCAAACAGGGCCAATCAGCCCCAGCATTTT. Its protein product is CASSSNRANQPQHF.

This rearrangement joins TRBV27 to TRBJ2-5, with TRBD2 matching 11 bases. This CDR3 comprises 18 residues. The J segment lost 5 bases and the V segment lost 0 bases, leaving 11 bases of the junction unmatched. Germline values: CDR1 MNHEY, CDR2 SMNVEV (reference sequence). CDR3 protein: CASSLSVSGGAGLETQYF. The CDR3 DNA is TGTGCCAGCAGTTTATCGGTTAGCGGGGGGGCCGGATTGGAGACCCAGTACTTC.

This sequence joins TRBV29-1 and TRBJ1-2; D may be TRBD1 (6 bases). CDR1 and CDR2 from the germline V gene are SQVTM and ANQGSEA. CDR3 length equals 14 residues. V dropped 7 bases and J dropped 4 bases, with 19 bases sitting between them. The CDR3 loop reads CSARGAGSLYGYTF. The CDR3, as DNA: TGCAGCGCCCGGGGGGCAGGTTCTCTCTATGGCTACACCTTC.

CDR3 amino acids: CASSLGGPYEQYF. As DNA, the CDR3 is TGTGCCAGCAGCTTAGGCGGTCCCTACGAGCAGTACTTC. V gene TRBV7-8 combines with J gene TRBJ2-7; D uncertain. CDR3 length equals 13 residues. Trimming took off 1 base at V and 2 bases at J, with 6 bases between the two ends. The V gene's germline CDR1 is SGHVS and CDR2 FQNEAQ.

The chain combines TRBV9 with TRBJ2-3; perhaps TRBD2 as D (6 bases). V dropped 2 bases and J dropped 6 bases, with 22 bases sitting between them. The CDR3 runs 17 residues. From germline, CDR1 is SGDLS and CDR2 YYNGEE. The CDR3: CASSVGPRRGVRDTQYF. In nucleotides, the CDR3 is TGTGCCAGCAGCGTCGGCCCGCGGCGCGGGGTGAGGGATACGCAGTATTTT.

CDR3 DNA sequence: TGTGCCAGCAGTACACGGGGACAGGGGTATGAGCAGTACTTC. It is translated as CASSTRGQGYEQYF. The chain uses TRBV28 and TRBJ2-7; 10 bases map to TRBD1. The CDR3 extends over 14 amino acids. Unmatched junction bases numbered 8, after V lost 5 bases and J lost 7 bases. CDR1 and CDR2 from the germline V gene are MDHEN and SYDVKM.

The chain carries TRBV28 and TRBJ2-1; 9 bases are a match to TRBD1. Germline V gives CDR1 MDHEN, CDR2 SYDVKM. J lost 6 bases, V lost 5 bases, and 8 bases had no gene match. The CDR3 is 15 residues long. CDR3 in amino acids: CASSPRGQGGNEQFF. The CDR3 DNA reads TGTGCCAGCAGTCCCCGGGGACAGGGTGGCAATGAGCAGTTCTTC.

The table lists this clone with a count of one. The gene calls are TRBV4-2 and TRBJ2-3; tentatively, D is TRBD1 (5 bases). CDR3 length equals 16 residues. CDR1 LGHNA and CDR2 YNFKEQ come from the germline V gene. Trimming stripped 1 base from V and 5 bases from J, with 16 bases between. DNA for the CDR3: TGTGCCAGCAGCCAAGTGGGCAGGGAAAACGTAGATACGCAGTATTTT. Its protein product is CASSQVGRENVDTQYF.

V and J are TRBV7-9 and TRBJ1-1; unclear D gene. Trimming left V 6 bases short and J 0 bases short, with 5 bases between. The CDR3 runs 12 residues. CDR1 and CDR2 (germline): SEHNR, FQNEAQ (reference sequence). The CDR3 region has the DNA TGTGCCAGCAGTCCCGTGAACACTGAAGCTTTCTTT. Residues: CASSPVNTEAFF.

J is TRBJ2-3 and V is TRBV7-2; D gene uncertain. CDR3 length equals 13 residues. V lost 1 base, J lost 4 bases, and 6 bases lay in between. Germline CDR1 and CDR2: SGHTA and FQGNSA. The CDR3 is CASSLVASDTQYF. DNA for the CDR3: TGTGCCAGCAGCTTAGTAGCCTCAGATACGCAGTATTTT.

The gene calls are TRBV14 and TRBJ2-7; D is possibly TRBD1 or TRBD2 (5 bases each). Germline V gene data show CDR1 as SGHDN and CDR2 as FVKESK. The CDR3 loop spans 14 amino acids. Trimming took 4 bases from V and 7 from J, leaving 17 bases between them. CDR3 in amino acids: CASSLRGTGAEQYF. CDR3 DNA: TGTGCCAGCAGCCTACGGGGAACAGGAGCAGAGCAGTACTTC.